This TCR beta chain is drawn from a study of blood T cell repertoires in COVID-19 (dated by TCRdb to between 2020 and 2021). About the study as a whole: Samples covering the acute and convalescent phases of COVID-19 were provided by collaborators in the United States, Italy and Spain. A de-identified subject ID, COVID-19 status, age in years and sex were almost always included in the sample metadata. Deeply sampled blood TCRbeta repertoires from subjects exposed to, actively infected with, or recovered from COVID-19 were included in the dataset. The samples were drawn from the first 160 participants of the ongoing ImmuneRACE study and from 1,200 or so subjects provided by 6 global collaborators. Where HLA class I and class II types were available, the types were taken from metadata supplied by the sample provider, not from assay-based typing. The prospective study material was composed of cDNA or gDNA derived from T cells, B-cell-depleted T cells, or PBMCs. The repertoires were released in a freely available public database intended as a resource for research on the immune response to SARS-CoV-2. What the authors observed across the whole study: The amount of clinical and demographic metadata varied by source and participant and was provided uncurated.

Regarding this clone: Its antigen is currently not known. Qualities for individual bases were not recorded, and no much larger clone is one base off.

Whole blood was collected in K2EDTA tubes by collaborating institutions according to the institutions' own protocols. Collaborator samples were shipped for TCRbeta analysis as frozen whole blood, isolated PBMCs, or DNA extracted from either sample type. The immunoSEQ Assay, a bias-controlled multiplex PCR, was used to amplify TCRbeta CDR3 regions from genomic DNA. The authors processed their data as follows. Within the assay, amplification of reference gene primers was used to estimate how many nucleated cells each sample contained. To quantify the absolute abundance of each unique TCRbeta CDR3 rearrangement, sequence reads were collapsed and filtered. Productive Simpson clonality was computed per sample as the square root of Simpson's diversity index over productive rearrangements. Sourced from immuneACCESS, this table was stored by TCRdb with only in-frame sequences that have V and J called. A share of the clones is absent; for the studies checked, an unresolved V gene accounts for under half, and the remainder has no known explanation. V, J and clone size are taken as reported in that table, and D and trimming were inferred from the DNA itself. The sample profile shows about 74,000 clones; around 90% of them were found once. The leading ten clones occupy roughly 1.5% of the sample.

The germline V gene provides CDR1 KGHSH and CDR2 LQKENI. Reading from cysteine to phenylalanine, the CDR3 counts 19 amino acids. The only DNA kept is the CDR3, 57 bases in frame from the first base. The trim is 3 bases for V and 4 bases for J, with a gap of 27 bases between the germline ends. This receptor was obtained from a man aged 45-60 years with acute or convalescent COVID-19. The sample was peripheral blood. Recombination linked TRBV18 to TRBJ1-1; TRBD1 is a weak D gene call, 6 bases matching. The bases are TGTGCCAGCTCACCTAGGCTACAGGGAGCCCCTACACCCAGCACTGAAGCTTTCTTT. The resulting protein is CASSPRLQGAPTPSTEAFF.